The 23 T cell receptor beta chains below come from one sample, sequenced in a study of control samples from healthy donors and cancer patients. The data were produced by immunoSEQ multiplex PCR, yet TCRdb's version contains in-frame clones alone and is incomplete. Of over 100,000 clones in the sample, about 87% were seen once. What was sequenced was blood. These receptors all come from a man aged 40-49 years in good health.

This chain connects TRBV5-1 to TRBJ2-2; 7 nucleotides match TRBD1. Trimming took 7 bases from V and 2 from J; bases not matched to a gene: 2. Germline values: CDR1 SGHRS, CDR2 YFSETQ. The CDR3 is 13 amino acids. CDR3 amino acids: CASRDRNTGELFF. CDR3 bases: TGCGCCAGCCGGGACAGAAACACCGGGGAGCTGTTTTTT. Full variable domain (rest looked up from reference TRBV5-1 and TRBJ2-2): KAGVTQTPRYLIKTRGQQVTLSCSPISGHRSVSWYQQTPGQGLQFLFEYFSETQRNKGNFPGRFSGRQFSNSRSEMNVSTLELGDSALYLCASRDRNTGELFFGEGSRLTVL.

The chain links TRBV5-6 to TRBJ2-7, with 7 bases that match TRBD1. The trim removed 3 bases at V and 5 bases at J, leaving 8 bases unmatched. The CDR3 has 14 residues. Per germline, CDR1 SGHDT and CDR2 YYEEEE. CDR3 sequence (DNA): TGTGCCAGCAGCTCCATCACCGGGACAGACGAGCAGTACTTC. This sequence encodes CASSSITGTDEQYF.

This chain joins TRBV27 and TRBJ2-2; TRBD1 matches 7 bases. Per germline, CDR1 MNHEY and CDR2 SMNVEV (reference sequence). The CDR3 contains 16 residues. V shed 0 bases and J 7 bases; nucleotides not matched to a gene: 8. The CDR3, as DNA: TGTGCCAGCAGTTTATCTCCCGGGACAGTGATCGGGGAGCTGTTTTTT. It is translated as CASSLSPGTVIGELFF.

The V call is TRBV7-8, the J call TRBJ2-1, with 15 bases fitting TRBD2. This CDR3 has 16 residues. The germline V gene has CDR1 SGHVS and CDR2 FQNEAQ. V shed 2 bases and J 7 bases; nucleotides not matched to a gene: 3. This CDR3 reads CASSLTGTSGGNEQFF. The CDR3 DNA sequence: TGTGCCAGCAGCTTAACCGGGACTAGCGGGGGGAATGAGCAGTTCTTC.

The chain is built from TRBV4-2 and TRBJ1-5; D perhaps matches TRBD1 (5 bases). The CDR3 loop spans 14 amino acids. From germline, CDR1 is LGHNA and CDR2 YNFKEQ. V shed 1 base and J shed 5 bases, with 9 bases lying between them. The CDR3 nucleotides are TGTGCCAGCAGCCAAGGGGGGAGTGATCAGCCCCAGCATTTT. Encoded protein: CASSQGGSDQPQHF.

A few counts support this clone. This chain connects TRBV18 to TRBJ1-1, with a tentative D call TRBD1 (5 bases). The CDR3 consists of 14 residues. V was clipped by 2 bases and J by 5 bases, with 12 bases between them. CDR1 and CDR2 (germline): KGHSH, LQKENI. CDR3 nucleotides: TGTGCCAGCTCACCAGGCGGGGGAAGAACTGAAGCTTTCTTT. This sequence encodes CASSPGGGRTEAFF.

CDR3 residues: CAISESGDSPSNYGYTF. DNA for the CDR3: TGTGCCATCAGTGAGTCTGGGGACTCCCCTTCTAACTATGGCTACACCTTC. The gene calls are TRBV10-3 and TRBJ1-2; weak D call: TRBD1 (5 bases). The CDR3 loop spans 17 amino acids. V lost 0 bases and J 0 bases, leaving 14 bases between the germline ends. Looked up from germline, CDR1 is ENHRY and CDR2 is SYGVKD.

In DNA, the CDR3 is TGTGCCAGCAGCCGAGACTATTCGGCGCTCAATGAGCAGTTCTTC. Translated: CASSRDYSALNEQFF. The gene calls are TRBV6-5 and TRBJ2-1, with a weak D call TRBD2 (5 bases). Germline V gene lookup returns CDR1 MNHEY and CDR2 SVGAGI. This CDR3 is built from 15 residues. Trimming pared 6 bases from V and 6 bases from J, leaving 18 bases between.

The chain joins TRBV24-1 to TRBJ2-2, with D possibly matching TRBD1 (5 bases). The ends were cut back, 0 bases at V and 5 bases at J, with 9 bases in the middle. Germline V gene lookup returns CDR1 KGHDR and CDR2 SFDVKD. The CDR3 spans 15 residues. The CDR3 loop reads CATSDLRSGTGELFF. The CDR3 coding sequence is TGTGCCACCAGTGATTTGCGGTCAGGGACCGGGGAGCTGTTTTTT.

The V and J genes are TRBV6-5 and TRBJ1-3; D gene uncertain. V was pared by 7 bases and J by 2 bases, with 6 bases between. CDR1 is MNHEY and CDR2 is SVGAGI in the germline V gene. This CDR3 has 12 residues. CDR3 in DNA: TGTGCCAGCAAAAGCCCTGGAAACACCATATATTTT. Translation gives CASKSPGNTIYF.

This clone was recorded only once. V gene TRBV2 combines with J gene TRBJ1-2; TRBD1 is a possible D gene (5 bases). The CDR3 sequence is 11 residues long. Deletions cut 2 bases from V and 10 bases from J, with 8 bases between. CDR1 is SNHLY and CDR2 is FYNNEI in the germline V gene. The CDR3 coding sequence is TGTGCCAGCAGTGAAAGGGGCGACTACACCTTC. It codes for CASSERGDYTF.

V and J are TRBV30 and TRBJ2-5; a possible D gene is TRBD2 (5 bases). The V gene lost 3 bases and the J gene lost 3 bases, with 5 bases spanning the gap. The germline CDR1 and CDR2 sequences are GTSNPN and SVGIG (reference sequence). The CDR3 length is 11 residues. The CDR3 loop reads CAWRREETQYF. Written as DNA, the CDR3 is TGTGCCTGGAGGCGGGAAGAGACCCAGTACTTC.

The chain carries TRBV6-5 and TRBJ1-1; possibly TRBD1 for D (5 bases). The germline gives CDR1 MNHEY, CDR2 SVGAGI. Trimming removed 2 bases from V and 0 bases from J, with 7 bases in between. The CDR3 spans 14 residues. CDR3 sequence reads: CASSYGRVNTEAFF. CDR3 coding DNA: TGTGCCAGCAGTTACGGCAGGGTGAACACTGAAGCTTTCTTT.

V is TRBV9 and J is TRBJ2-5, with D perhaps matching TRBD1 (6 bases). Germline lookup yields CDR1 SGDLS and CDR2 YYNGEE. The germline V and J ends were trimmed by 4 bases and 0 bases, with 10 bases remaining between them. CDR3 size: 14 residues. Here the CDR3 DNA reads TGTGCCAGCAGCTTGGGACACTACCAAGAGACCCAGTACTTC. Protein sequence: CASSLGHYQETQYF.

This clone was seen only a few times. J is TRBJ1-5 and V is TRBV3-1 (or the pseudogene TRBV3-2); D perhaps matches TRBD1 (5 bases). Looked up from germline, CDR1 is LGHDT and CDR2 is YNNKEL (reference sequence). The CDR3 is 14 residues long. Trimming pared 3 bases from V and 7 bases from J, leaving 13 bases between. CDR3 sequence reads: CASSHREASQPQHF. DNA of the CDR3: TGTGCCAGCAGCCACAGGGAGGCTTCGCAGCCCCAGCATTTT.

The table lists this clone with a few counts. The V call is TRBV7-8, the J call TRBJ2-7; D ambiguous. The CDR3 is made up of 11 amino acids. V lost 4 bases and J lost 4, with 5 bases in between. Germline CDR1 is SGHVS and CDR2 is FQNEAQ. The CDR3 DNA reads TGTGCCAGCAGCTCCCCGTACGAGCAGTACTTC. Its translation: CASSSPYEQYF.

This clone was picked up a small number of times. CDR3 amino acids: CSVDRHNYGYTF. CDR3 DNA: TGCAGCGTAGACAGACACAACTATGGCTACACCTTC. The chain carries TRBV29-1 and TRBJ1-2, with D possibly being TRBD1 (5 bases). In germline, CDR1 is SQVTM, CDR2 ANQGSEA. The V end lost 6 bases, the J end lost 2 bases, and 10 bases lay between the germline ends. The length of the CDR3 is 12 residues.

The chain joins TRBV10-1 to TRBJ1-1, with unresolved D. V was pared by 6 bases and J by 7 bases, with 12 bases between. The CDR3 runs to 12 residues. Germline V gene lookup returns CDR1 WNHNN and CDR2 SYGVQD (reference sequence). CDR3 sequence reads: CASSDTLLEAFF. In nucleotides, the CDR3 is TGCGCCAGCAGCGACACGTTGCTTGAAGCTTTCTTT.

The J gene is TRBJ1-3, the V gene TRBV4-3, with 9 positions matching TRBD1. The J segment lost 3 bases and the V segment lost 2 bases, leaving 5 bases of the junction unmatched. This CDR3 region has 16 residues. Germline V gene sequence: CDR1 LGHNA, CDR2 YSLEER. For the CDR3, the DNA is TGCGCCAGCAGCCAAATACAGGGGGCTAGTGGAAACACCATATATTTT. Protein product: CASSQIQGASGNTIYF.

V usage is TRBV14 and J usage is TRBJ2-3, with 7 positions matching TRBD1. The CDR3 contains 12 residues. Germline assignment: CDR1 SGHDN and CDR2 FVKESK. Trimming at V came to 5 bases and at J to 7 bases, leaving 3 bases not matched to a gene. The CDR3 reads CASSYRGNTQYF. The CDR3 DNA reads TGTGCCAGCAGCTACAGGGGAAATACGCAGTATTTT.

Only a few counts were recorded for this clone. The chain uses TRBV5-6 and TRBJ2-3, with 11 bases that match TRBD1. The CDR3 extends over 14 amino acids. Germline V CDR1 and CDR2: SGHDT, YYEEEE. V shed 4 bases and J 7 bases; nucleotides not matched to a gene: 5. CDR3 region: CASSLWTGGNTQYF. DNA of the CDR3: TGTGCCAGCAGCCTATGGACAGGGGGCAATACGCAGTATTTT.

This clone was observed a single time. The rearrangement uses TRBV12-3 or TRBV12-4 and TRBJ2-1, with TRBD2 matching over 8 bases. CDR3 length: 13 residues. After removal of 8 bases from V and 3 bases from J, the junction contained 3 bases not matched to a gene. CDR3 protein: CASRGGNYNEQFF. CDR3 DNA: TGTGCCAGCCGGGGGGGTAACTACAATGAGCAGTTCTTC.

J is TRBJ1-2 and V is TRBV9, with TRBD1 matching over 8 bases. There are 14 residues in the CDR3. The ends lost 4 bases at V and 2 bases at J; junction bases unmatched: 4. Germline loops: CDR1 SGDLS, CDR2 YYNGEE. Written as DNA, the CDR3 is TGTGCCAGCAGCTTGGGACAGGAAAACTATGGCTACACCTTC. Translation: CASSLGQENYGYTF.